This is a list of T cell receptor beta chains from one sample in a study of T cell clones after liver transplantation. Repertoires were generated with immunoSEQ multiplex PCR, while TCRdb's copy carries only in-frame clones and drops some. The sample shows roughly 70,000 clones, about 88% of them seen only once. The specimen comprised CD4+ T cells from blood, sampled before liver transplant. The origin of the receptors is a human donor who received a liver transplant. CDR3s leave out the opening cysteine and the closing phenylalanine or tryptophan. Each record gives: V gene, CDR3 length, clone size, CDR3 protein. Expanded clones get a size class; other rows say once, few or many, or leave the size out.

V gene: TRBV7-2
CDR3 length: 14
clone size: NA
CDR3 protein: ASSLEGGLAKNIQY

V gene: TRBV2
CDR3 length: 10
clone size: NA
CDR3 protein: ASSQTSYEQY

V gene: TRBV5-1
CDR3 length: 13
clone size: once
CDR3 protein: ASSLFAGSYNEQF

V gene: TRBV7-6
CDR3 length: 10
clone size: NA
CDR3 protein: ASSLGTDTQY

V gene: TRBV6-6
CDR3 length: 13
clone size: NA
CDR3 protein: ASSYVGSGANVLT

V gene: TRBV5-1
CDR3 length: 13
clone size: NA
CDR3 protein: ASSLDGGSTDTQY

V gene: TRBV19
CDR3 length: 11
clone size: NA
CDR3 protein: ASSIAPLYEQY

V gene: TRBV5-1
CDR3 length: 13
clone size: NA
CDR3 protein: ASKKGAGSTGELF

V gene: TRBV2
CDR3 length: 13
clone size: NA
CDR3 protein: ASSVISGGRYEQY

V gene: TRBV25-1
CDR3 length: 13
clone size: NA
CDR3 protein: ASSDPGTSQETQY

V gene: TRBV7-6
CDR3 length: 13
clone size: NA
CDR3 protein: ASSRGTSNTGELF

V gene: TRBV5-4
CDR3 length: 11
clone size: NA
CDR3 protein: ASSSGQAETQY

V gene: TRBV5-1
CDR3 length: 14
clone size: NA
CDR3 protein: ASSPTGRNSNQPQH

V gene: TRBV2
CDR3 length: 14
clone size: NA
CDR3 protein: ASSEGGWEGQDTQY

V gene: TRBV19
CDR3 length: 14
clone size: NA
CDR3 protein: ASSILAGGSSNIQY

V gene: TRBV25-1
CDR3 length: 11
clone size: NA
CDR3 protein: ASRDTLNYGYT

V gene: TRBV5-4
CDR3 length: 13
clone size: NA
CDR3 protein: ASSLLIGRGHEQY

V gene: TRBV7-8
CDR3 length: 14
clone size: NA
CDR3 protein: ASSFVAGGRANEQF

V gene: TRBV19
CDR3 length: 12
clone size: NA
CDR3 protein: ASSITGANTEAF

V gene: TRBV19
CDR3 length: 14
clone size: few
CDR3 protein: ASSSRGGDRNGELF

V gene: TRBV11-3
CDR3 length: 11
clone size: NA
CDR3 protein: ASSLDGDREAF

V gene: TRBV6-5
CDR3 length: 14
clone size: NA
CDR3 protein: ASSYSIFGTPEGYT

V gene: TRBV9
CDR3 length: 14
clone size: NA
CDR3 protein: ASSPLGQGLWNEQF

V gene: TRBV18
CDR3 length: 12
clone size: once
CDR3 protein: ASSELADTDTQY

V gene: TRBV19
CDR3 length: 14
clone size: NA
CDR3 protein: ASSVGTGQPGETQY

V gene: TRBV7-2
CDR3 length: 11
clone size: NA
CDR3 protein: ASSLQGYDTQY

V gene: TRBV11-3
CDR3 length: 13
clone size: NA
CDR3 protein: ASSLGLNSYNEQF

V gene: TRBV7-8
CDR3 length: 14
clone size: NA
CDR3 protein: ASSLGGGDPYNEQF

V gene: TRBV2
CDR3 length: 13
clone size: NA
CDR3 protein: ASSKGAGWSDTQY

V gene: TRBV5-1
CDR3 length: 13
clone size: NA
CDR3 protein: ASSSGTYVYNEQF

V gene: TRBV10-2
CDR3 length: 14
clone size: NA
CDR3 protein: ASSDLAGGPRNEQF

V gene: TRBV19
CDR3 length: 13
clone size: NA
CDR3 protein: ASSITLAGAETQY

V gene: TRBV28
CDR3 length: 13
clone size: few
CDR3 protein: ASTPSPRGRYEQY

V gene: TRBV14
CDR3 length: 12
clone size: NA
CDR3 protein: ASSPRLAGGEQY

V gene: TRBV10-2
CDR3 length: 13
clone size: once
CDR3 protein: ASSSSKPAKNIQY

V gene: TRBV7-9
CDR3 length: 14
clone size: NA
CDR3 protein: ASSEGLAGRTDTQY

V gene: TRBV12-5
CDR3 length: 13
clone size: NA
CDR3 protein: ASGAGQTSTDTQY

V gene: TRBV28
CDR3 length: 12
clone size: NA
CDR3 protein: ASQLAGITDTQY

V gene: TRBV12-5
CDR3 length: 11
clone size: NA
CDR3 protein: ASGRISGGGQY

V gene: TRBV13
CDR3 length: 13
clone size: NA
CDR3 protein: ASTQRTNYQETQY

V gene: TRBV19
CDR3 length: 13
clone size: NA
CDR3 protein: ASSIPGQGYNEAF

V gene: TRBV19
CDR3 length: 12
clone size: NA
CDR3 protein: ASSLAGGGYEQY

V gene: TRBV6-1
CDR3 length: 12
clone size: NA
CDR3 protein: ASSEAGAYQPQH

V gene: TRBV9
CDR3 length: 17
clone size: NA
CDR3 protein: ASNPGTGLDSGSYNEQF

V gene: TRBV9
CDR3 length: 13
clone size: NA
CDR3 protein: ASSASPSSGEKLF

V gene: TRBV2
CDR3 length: 12
clone size: NA
CDR3 protein: ASSSTGAEYEQY

V gene: TRBV7-9
CDR3 length: 12
clone size: NA
CDR3 protein: ASSFTGGPDTQY

V gene: TRBV7-3
CDR3 length: 13
clone size: NA
CDR3 protein: ASSLNPGTNTEAF